This T cell receptor beta chain is drawn from a study of sequential checkpoint blockade in melanoma (dated by TCRdb to between 2017 and 2020). Describing the broader study: Patients were randomized 1:1 to first-line nivolumab followed by ipilimumab (arm A) or ipilimumab followed by nivolumab (arm B). Maintenance nivolumab came after both trial sequences. General conclusions and limits of the study: Validation of the response-prediction model combining TCR metrics and mutation burden is needed in larger, independent patient cohorts.

TCRbeta CDR3 regions were immunosequenced from genomic DNA with the immunoSEQ Assay. Prior to high-throughput sequencing, genomic DNA was amplified by bias-controlled multiplex PCR. The paper's data handling went like this. To quantify the absolute abundance of each unique TCRbeta CDR3 region, the sequences were collapsed and filtered. Clonality, defined as 1 minus Pielou's evenness, was calculated using only productive rearrangements. A previously published method was used to identify clones with significantly greater frequencies in on-treatment samples than in baseline samples. TCRdb obtained this table from immuneACCESS and retained in-frame rearrangements with V and J assigned. These tables miss some clones; where compared with another copy, unresolved V genes account for less than half of the shortfall, and the remainder is unexplained. D and trimming were read from the DNA, whereas the V and J calls and clone size are those reported in that table. For this sample the table gives roughly 8,400 clones, of which roughly 90% were detected only once. The ten largest make up around 15% of the sample.

What the treatment or condition label conveys for this sample: randomized to nivolumab then ipilimumab (arm A) or the reverse (arm B). Prior DNA-damaging chemotherapy had not been received by any trial patient. Thawed PBMCs were sorted on a FACS Aria II flow cytometer to isolate live CD3+CD8+ cells negative for CD19 and CD56. The samples were obtained from melanoma patients enrolled in CheckMate 064, an open-label, randomized phase II trial testing sequential checkpoint blockade. Peripheral blood mononuclear cells were collected by leukapheresis, purified using Ficoll-Paque, and frozen in human serum containing approximately 9.4% DMSO. Right after sorting, the blood CD3+CD8+ cells were verified to be >95% pure, and DNA extraction followed. From the cysteine through the phenylalanine, the CDR3 covers 12 amino acids. The sequence is cut down to CDR3 DNA, 36 bases in frame from base 1. For CDR1 and CDR2, the germline V gene (reference sequence) lists MNHEY and SMNVEV. Trimming removed 7 bases from V and 6 bases from J, leaving 9 bases between the germline ends.

As for this clone: Its antigen is still unknown. The record has no base qualities; no much larger clone is one base away.

The sample was CD8+ T cells sorted from blood (inferred from file names), taken from a patient given nivolumab and ipilimumab in sequence. The chain joins TRBV27 to TRBJ1-4, with a tentative D gene TRBD1 over 5 matching bases. The TCR sequence derives from a human donor with melanoma. CDR3 region: CASMGGDEKLFF. The bases are TGTGCCAGCATGGGGGGGGATGAAAAACTGTTTTTT.